This T cell receptor beta chain derives from a study of T cells after yellow fever vaccination. The germline V and J ends were trimmed by 6 bases and 4 bases, with 24 bases remaining between them. From germline, CDR1 is SEHNR and CDR2 FQNEAQ (reference sequence). The CDR3 is 17 residues long. TCRdb re-called the 5' RACE reads with MiXCR, one entry per CDR3 protein. The data contain some 400,000 distinct CDR3 sequences, approximately 19% of them seen just once; the ten biggest clones take up 15% to 20%. The sequencing used PBMCs, collected before the yellow fever booster vaccination. V gene TRBV7-9 combines with J gene TRBJ2-5; TRBD1 or TRBD2 may be the D gene (5 bases each). The receptor comes from a young man who received the YFV17D yellow fever vaccine. In DNA, the CDR3 is TGTGCCAGCAGTTACCCGCTCGGGACGCTGGGCGGAGAGACCCAGTACTTC. Protein product: CASSYPLGTLGGETQYF.